This TCR beta chain was recovered during a study of OX40 agonist ivuxolimab in advanced cancers. Overall study context: Three patients showed partial responses: one hepatocellular carcinoma and two cutaneous melanoma cases.

Study conclusions and caveats: In the 0.1-3.0 mg/kg groups, partial responders showed among the lowest expansion.

Of note for this clone: The antigen remains undetermined.

This table comes from immunoSEQ multiplex PCR, and its TCRdb copy is limited to in-frame clones, with some not included. The data show approximately 70,000 clones, with roughly 87% seen just once and 0.76% held by the top ten. CDR3 length: 14 residues. The germline V gene has CDR1 SGHNT and CDR2 YYREEE (reference sequence). The ends were cut back, 0 bases at V and 5 bases at J, with 8 bases in the middle. Material: CD4+ or CD8+ T cells sorted from blood, obtained in a trial of the OX40 agonist ivuxolimab. The receptor's source is an adult with an advanced solid tumor such as melanoma, head and neck, liver or kidney cancer. The chain uses TRBV5-4 and TRBJ1-4, with D unclear. The CDR3 DNA is TGTGCCAGCAGCTTGGACAGAACAAATGAAAAACTGTTTTTT. Protein product: CASSLDRTNEKLFF.